Below, one T cell receptor beta chain is given with its context. Its specificity is unknown. The data were taken from a study of monozygotic twins with inflammatory bowel disease. The CDR3 contains 14 residues. In germline, CDR1 is DFQATT, CDR2 SNEGSKA (reference sequence). TCRdb re-called the 5' RACE reads and catalogs CDR3 proteins one per entry, DNA excluded. This listing includes 110,000 to 150,000 distinct CDR3 sequences. Overall study findings and caveats: Among IBD patients, TCRbeta diversity (inverse Simpson) was lower than in healthy co-twins. Fewer clonotypes were shared with others by IBD patients than by healthy twins, especially with disease activity.

This sequence originates from a human donor with ulcerative colitis or Crohn's disease, or a healthy co-twin of an affected twin (not recorded which). The sequencing input was blood. The chain is built from TRBV20-1 and TRBJ2-1; TCRdb's assignment of TRBD2 cannot be checked, as there is no DNA. CDR3 residues: CSARDLAGRNEQFF.